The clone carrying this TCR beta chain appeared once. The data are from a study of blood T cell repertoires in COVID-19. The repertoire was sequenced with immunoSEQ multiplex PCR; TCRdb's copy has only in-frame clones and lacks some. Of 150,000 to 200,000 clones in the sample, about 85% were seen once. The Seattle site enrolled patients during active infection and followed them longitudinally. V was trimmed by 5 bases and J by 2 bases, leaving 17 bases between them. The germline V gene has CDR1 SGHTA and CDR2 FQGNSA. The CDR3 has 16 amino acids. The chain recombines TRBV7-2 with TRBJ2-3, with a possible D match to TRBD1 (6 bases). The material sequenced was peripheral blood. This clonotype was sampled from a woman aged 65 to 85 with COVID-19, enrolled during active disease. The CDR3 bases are TGTGCCAGCAGCAGACCAGACAGGCCAGACACAGATACGCAGTATTTT. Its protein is CASSRPDRPDTDTQYF. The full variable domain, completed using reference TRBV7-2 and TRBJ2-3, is GAGVSQSPSNKVTEKGKDVELRCDPISGHTALYWYRQSLGQGLEFLIYFQGNSAPDKSGLPSDRFSAERTGGSVSTLTIQRTQQEDSAVYLCASSRPDRPDTDTQYFGPGTRLTVL.